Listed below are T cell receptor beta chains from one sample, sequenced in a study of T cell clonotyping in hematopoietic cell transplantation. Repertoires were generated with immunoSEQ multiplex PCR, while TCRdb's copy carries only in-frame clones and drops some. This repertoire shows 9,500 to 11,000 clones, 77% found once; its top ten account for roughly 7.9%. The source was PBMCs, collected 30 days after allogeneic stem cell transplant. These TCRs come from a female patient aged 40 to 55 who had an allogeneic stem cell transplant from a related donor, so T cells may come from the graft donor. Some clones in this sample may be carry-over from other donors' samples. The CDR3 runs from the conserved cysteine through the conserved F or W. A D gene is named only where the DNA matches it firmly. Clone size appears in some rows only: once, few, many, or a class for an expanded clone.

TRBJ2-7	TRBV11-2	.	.	CASSLDYKSYEQYF	TGTGCCAGCAGCTTAGATTATAAGTCCTACGAGCAGTACTTC
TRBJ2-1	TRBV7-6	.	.	CASSSPFNEQFF	TGTGCCAGCAGCTCCCCCTTTAATGAGCAGTTCTTC
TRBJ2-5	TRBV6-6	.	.	CASSKGSGFQETQYF	TGTGCCAGCAGCAAAGGGTCCGGGTTCCAAGAGACCCAGTACTTC
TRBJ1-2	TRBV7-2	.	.	CASSPGTVRGYTF	TGTGCCAGCAGCCCTGGGACCGTTAGAGGCTACACCTTC
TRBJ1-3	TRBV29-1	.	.	CSVRLSSGNTIYF	TGCAGCGTCAGACTGAGCTCTGGAAACACCATATATTTT
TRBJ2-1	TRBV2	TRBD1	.	CASLGQGVFNEQFF	TGTGCCAGCTTGGGACAGGGGGTTTTTAATGAGCAGTTCTTC
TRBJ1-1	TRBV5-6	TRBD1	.	CASSFRDRGAEAFF	TGTGCCAGCAGCTTTCGGGACAGGGGTGCTGAAGCTTTCTTT
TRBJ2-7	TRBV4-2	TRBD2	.	CASSQVSGSAEQYF	TGTGCCAGCAGCCAAGTCAGCGGGAGTGCCGAGCAGTACTTC
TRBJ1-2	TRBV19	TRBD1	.	CASSPKTGNYGYTF	TGTGCCAGTAGTCCGAAGACAGGGAACTATGGCTACACCTTC
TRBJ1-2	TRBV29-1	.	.	CSVEDTPQGNYGYTF	TGCAGCGTTGAAGACACTCCGCAGGGCAACTATGGCTACACCTTC
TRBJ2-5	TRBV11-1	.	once	CASSALQETQYF	TGTGCCAGCAGCGCCCTCCAAGAGACCCAGTACTTC
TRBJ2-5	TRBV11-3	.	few	CASSLGLAVQETQYF	TGTGCCAGCAGCTTAGGTCTGGCGGTACAAGAGACCCAGTACTTC
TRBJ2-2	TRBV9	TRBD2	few	CASSARTRVTGELFF	TGTGCCAGCAGCGCACGGACTAGAGTCACCGGGGAGCTGTTTTTT
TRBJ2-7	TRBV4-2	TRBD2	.	CASRGLAGVQDRDEQYF	TGTGCCAGCAGAGGACTAGCGGGGGTACAGGATCGGGACGAGCAGTACTTC
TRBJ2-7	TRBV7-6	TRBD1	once	CASSWDRGYEQYF	TGTGCCAGCAGCTGGGACAGGGGTTACGAGCAGTACTTC
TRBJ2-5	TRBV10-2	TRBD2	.	CASSGTAGEGETQYF	TGCGCCAGCAGTGGGACGGCGGGAGAGGGAGAGACCCAGTACTTC
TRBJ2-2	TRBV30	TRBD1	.	CAWTSKDRDTGELFF	TGTGCCTGGACCTCTAAGGACAGGGACACCGGGGAGCTGTTTTTT
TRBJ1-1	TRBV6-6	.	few	CASSSGQHNTEAFF	TGTGCCAGCAGTTCCGGACAGCACAACACTGAAGCTTTCTTT
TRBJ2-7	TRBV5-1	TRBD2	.	CASSFRVAGGPGEQYF	TGCGCCAGCAGCTTTAGAGTAGCGGGAGGGCCGGGCGAGCAGTACTTC
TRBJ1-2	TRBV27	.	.	CASSFRQLNYGYTF	TGTGCCAGCAGTTTTCGACAGCTTAACTATGGCTACACCTTC
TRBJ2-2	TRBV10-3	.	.	CATTPGLDTGELFF	TGTGCCACCACTCCCGGACTTGACACCGGGGAGCTGTTTTTT
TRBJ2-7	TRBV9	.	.	CASSGGDGGSSYEQYF	TGTGCCAGCAGCGGAGGAGACGGTGGCAGCTCCTACGAGCAGTACTTC
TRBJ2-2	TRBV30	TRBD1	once	CAWAPLQGLTGELFF	TGTGCCTGGGCTCCCTTACAGGGGTTGACCGGGGAGCTGTTTTTT
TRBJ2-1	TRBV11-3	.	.	CASSLVTGNEQFF	TGTGCCAGCAGCTTAGTTACGGGCAATGAGCAGTTCTTC
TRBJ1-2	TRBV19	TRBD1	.	CATRGTGDVGGYTF	TGTGCCACCCGTGGGACAGGGGATGTTGGCGGCTACACCTTC
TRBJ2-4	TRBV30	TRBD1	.	CAWNFRGAKNIQYF	TGTGCCTGGAACTTCAGGGGGGCCAAAAACATTCAGTACTTC
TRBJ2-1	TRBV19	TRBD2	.	CASSVPIGLAGYNEQFF	TGTGCCAGTAGTGTACCGATAGGACTAGCGGGCTACAATGAGCAGTTCTTC
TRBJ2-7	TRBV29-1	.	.	CSVEDDGREQYF	TGCAGCGTTGAAGATGATGGGAGAGAGCAGTACTTC
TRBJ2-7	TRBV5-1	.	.	CASSLEFKWEASYEQYF	TGCGCCAGCAGCCTGGAGTTTAAGTGGGAAGCTTCCTACGAGCAGTACTTC
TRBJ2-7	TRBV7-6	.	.	CASSSPGDEQYF	TGTGCCAGCAGCTCTCCGGGGGACGAGCAGTACTTC
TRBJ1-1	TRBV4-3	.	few	CASSQTPRGRTEAFF	TGCGCCAGCAGCCAAACCCCGCGGGGGAGGACTGAAGCTTTCTTT
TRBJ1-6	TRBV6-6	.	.	CASSPGQASPLHF	TGTGCCAGTTCCCCGGGGCAGGCGTCACCCCTCCACTTT
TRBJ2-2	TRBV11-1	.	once	CASSSLYTANTGELFF	TGTGCCAGCAGCTCGCTATACACAGCGAACACCGGGGAGCTGTTTTTT
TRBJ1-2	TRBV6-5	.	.	CASAHDLNYGYTF	TGTGCCAGCGCCCATGATCTCAACTATGGCTACACCTTC
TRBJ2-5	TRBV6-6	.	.	CASSYYQFGGMETQYF	TGTGCCAGCAGTTACTATCAGTTCGGCGGGATGGAGACCCAGTACTTC
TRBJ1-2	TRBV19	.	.	CASSIEQRGGYTF	TGTGCCAGTAGTATAGAACAAAGGGGTGGCTACACCTTC
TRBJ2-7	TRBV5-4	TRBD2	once	CASSSGLAAVSYEQYF	TGTGCCAGCAGCTCTGGACTAGCGGCCGTCTCCTACGAGCAGTACTTC
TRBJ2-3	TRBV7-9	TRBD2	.	CASSWTSGPDTQYF	TGTGCCAGCAGCTGGACTAGCGGGCCGGATACGCAGTATTTT
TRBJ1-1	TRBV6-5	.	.	CASSYAGTEAFF	TGTGCCAGCAGTTACGCGGGCACTGAAGCTTTCTTT
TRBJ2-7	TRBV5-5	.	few	CASSLEADYEQYF	TGTGCCAGCAGCTTGGAAGCGGACTACGAGCAGTACTTC
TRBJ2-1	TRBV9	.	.	CASSVGWGSYNEQFF	TGTGCCAGCAGCGTAGGGTGGGGCTCCTACAATGAGCAGTTCTTC
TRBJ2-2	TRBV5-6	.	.	CASSASNIGELFF	TGTGCCAGCAGCGCTAGTAATATCGGGGAGCTGTTTTTT
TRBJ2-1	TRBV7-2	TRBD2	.	CASSLAGTSAYNEQFF	TGTGCCAGCAGCTTAGCGGGGACTAGCGCTTACAATGAGCAGTTCTTC
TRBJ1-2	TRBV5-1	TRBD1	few	CASSLQGANYGYTF	TGCGCCAGCAGCTTACAGGGGGCTAACTATGGCTACACCTTC
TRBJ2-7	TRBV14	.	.	CASSQIGGYSYEQYF	TGTGCCAGCAGCCAAATCGGAGGATACTCCTACGAGCAGTACTTC
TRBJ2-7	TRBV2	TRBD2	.	CASSVPLAGSYEQYF	TGTGCCAGCAGTGTTCCACTAGCGGGGTCCTACGAGCAGTACTTC
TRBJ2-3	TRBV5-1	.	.	CASSLVPPGLGGAGTQYF	TGCGCCAGCAGCTTGGTCCCCCCGGGCCTAGGCGGGGCTGGTACGCAGTATTTT
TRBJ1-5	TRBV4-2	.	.	CASSQGRDNQPQHF	TGTGCCAGCAGCCAAGGGCGGGATAATCAGCCCCAGCATTTT
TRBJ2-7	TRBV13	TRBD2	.	CASSSTSENAYEQYF	TGTGCCAGCAGCTCGACTAGCGAGAACGCCTACGAGCAGTACTTC